A single sample gave rise to the 23 T cell receptor beta chains below, sequenced in a study of blood T cell repertoires in COVID-19. TCRdb's table, derived via immunoSEQ multiplex PCR, lists solely in-frame clones and lacks some. The sample has 250,000 or so clones; around 88% are singletons. Sample: peripheral blood. The origin of the receptors is an elderly man with acute or convalescent COVID-19.

The chain employs TRBV27 and TRBJ1-2; 8 bases match TRBD1. The CDR3 has 15 residues. CDR1 and CDR2 (germline): MNHEY, SMNVEV (reference sequence). J lost 1 base, V lost 2 bases, and 3 bases had no gene match. The CDR3 nucleotides read TGTGCCAGCAGTTTAACGACAGGGGTTAACTATGGCTACACCTTC. It codes for CASSLTTGVNYGYTF.

This chain uses TRBV29-1 with TRBJ2-3; D not certain. This CDR3 contains 12 residues. Germline V CDR1 and CDR2: SQVTM, ANQGSEA. V was shortened by 4 bases and J by 2 bases, with 7 bases between the two germline ends. The CDR3 nucleotides are TGCAGCGTTGTAGCTTTCACAGATACGCAGTATTTT. Encoded protein: CSVVAFTDTQYF.

The chain couples TRBV5-6 to TRBJ2-1, with D possibly being TRBD1 (6 bases). Germline-derived CDR1 and CDR2 are SGHDT and YYEEEE. Trimming cost V 3 bases and J 10 bases, with 17 bases left between them. The CDR3 has 14 residues. Here the CDR3 DNA reads TGTGCCAGCAGCTCCCTGGAGTCGACAGGCGAGCAGTTCTTC. Translating gives CASSSLESTGEQFF. Supplemented by reference TRBV5-6 and TRBJ2-1, the full variable domain reads DAGVTQSPTHLIKTRGQQVTLRCSPKSGHDTVSWYQQALGQGPQFIFQYYEEEERQRGNFPDRFSGHQFPNYSSELNVNALLLGDSALYLCASSSLESTGEQFFGPGTRLTVL.

V usage is TRBV19 and J usage is TRBJ1-3, with D uncertain. V was shortened by 4 bases and J by 4 bases, with 8 bases between the two germline ends. The CDR3 contains 13 residues. The germline CDR1 and CDR2 sequences are LNHDA and SQIVND (reference sequence). The CDR3 bases are TGTGCCAGTAGTACCCAACAGGGAAACACCATATATTTT. Translated: CASSTQQGNTIYF.

V and J are TRBV7-2 and TRBJ2-3, with 11 bases that match TRBD2. The V and J ends lost 1 base and 2 bases, in that order; junction bases with no gene match: 5. CDR1 and CDR2 from the germline V gene are SGHTA and FQGNSA. This CDR3 has 17 residues. The CDR3 sequence is CASSLGGSGGATDTQYF. The CDR3 region has the DNA TGTGCCAGCAGCTTAGGTGGTAGCGGGGGGGCCACAGATACGCAGTATTTT.

This chain joins TRBV29-1 and TRBJ2-3; a possible D gene is TRBD2 (5 bases). V lost 7 bases to trimming and J lost 5 bases, with 19 bases between them. CDR1 SQVTM and CDR2 ANQGSEA come from the germline V gene. The CDR3 is made up of 14 amino acids. This chain's CDR3 is CSGRIGLGEDTQYF. CDR3 sequence (DNA): TGCAGCGGAAGGATAGGACTTGGGGAAGATACGCAGTATTTT.

The J gene is TRBJ2-2, the V gene TRBV19; TRBD2 matches at 12 bases. The CDR3 has 14 residues. J gave up 4 bases and V 8 bases, and 2 bases lay outside the gene matches. Germline CDR1 is LNHDA and CDR2 is SQIVND (reference sequence). The CDR3 loop is CASPSGRGTGELFF. DNA of the CDR3: TGTGCCAGTCCTAGCGGGAGGGGCACCGGGGAGCTGTTTTTT.

The chain joins TRBV18 to TRBJ1-5, with D perhaps matching TRBD1 (6 bases). Trimming left V 2 bases short and J 4 bases short, with 15 bases between. The CDR3 runs 16 residues. The V gene's germline CDR1 is KGHSH and CDR2 LQKENI. The CDR3 coding sequence is TGTGCCAGCTCACCAAGGGAGGGGGTAGGTAATCAGCCCCAGCATTTT. It is translated as CASSPREGVGNQPQHF.

This chain connects TRBV11-2 to TRBJ2-5; D may be TRBD1 (6 bases). The germline V gene has CDR1 SGHAT and CDR2 FQNNGV. Deletions cut 1 base from V and 0 bases from J, with 15 bases between. The CDR3 is 17 residues long. The DNA of the CDR3 is TGTGCCAGCAGCTTAGGTCCCCCCCGGACAGACCAAGAGACCCAGTACTTC. Protein product: CASSLGPPRTDQETQYF.

The chain links TRBV3-1 (or the pseudogene TRBV3-2) to TRBJ2-5; tentative D call: TRBD1 (6 bases). CDR3 size: 18 residues. Germline CDR1 LGHDT, CDR2 YNNKEL (reference sequence). V was pared by 2 bases and J by 4 bases, with 23 bases between. Here the CDR3 reads CASSQMDSLTTLGETQYF. CDR3 coding DNA: TGTGCCAGCAGCCAAATGGACAGCCTTACTACCCTTGGAGAGACCCAGTACTTC.

This clone was counted between two and nine times. V is TRBV18 and J is TRBJ2-7; TRBD1 aligns across 10 bases. CDR3 length: 14 residues. Germline V gene lookup returns CDR1 KGHSH and CDR2 LQKENI. V lost 6 bases and J lost 2; bases outside the gene matches: 4. The chain's CDR3 is CASSYGTGAYEQYF. In DNA, the CDR3 is TGTGCCAGCTCCTATGGGACAGGGGCCTACGAGCAGTACTTC. The full variable domain, its missing parts supplied by reference TRBV18 and TRBJ2-7, is NAGVMQNPRHLVRRRGQEARLRCSPMKGHSHVYWYRQLPEEGLKFMVYLQKENIIDESGMPKERFSAEFPKEGPSILRIQQVVRGDSAAYFCASSYGTGAYEQYFGPGTRLTVT.

This rearrangement joins TRBV19 to TRBJ1-3; perhaps TRBD1 as D (5 bases). Trimming stripped 6 bases from V and 0 bases from J, with 9 bases between. Germline V CDR1 and CDR2: LNHDA, SQIVND (reference sequence). CDR3 length equals 14 residues. The CDR3 region is CASSGQLSGNTIYF. The DNA of the CDR3 is TGTGCCAGTAGCGGACAACTCTCTGGAAACACCATATATTTT. Supplemented by reference TRBV19 and TRBJ1-3, the full variable domain reads DGGITQSPKYLFRKEGQNVTLSCEQNLNHDAMYWYRQDPGQGLRLIYYSQIVNDFQKGDIAEGYSVSREKKESFPLTVTSAQKNPTAFYLCASSGQLSGNTIYFGEGSWLTVV.

This chain connects TRBV10-3 to TRBJ2-3; 12 bases are shared with TRBD2. After removal of 6 bases from V and 5 bases from J, the junction contained 3 bases not matched to a gene. Germline lookup yields CDR1 ENHRY and CDR2 SYGVKD. CDR3 length: 14 residues. The CDR3 here is CAISGTSGLDTQYF. The CDR3 DNA is TGTGCCATCAGCGGGACTAGCGGGTTAGATACGCAGTATTTT.

The chain recombines TRBV11-2 with TRBJ2-3; 8 bases fit TRBD2. With 2 bases clipped from V and 2 bases from J, the junction kept 6 bases outside the gene matches. CDR3 size: 16 residues. Looked up from germline, CDR1 is SGHAT and CDR2 is FQNNGV. The CDR3 region has the DNA TGTGCCAGCAGCTTAATGGCGGGAGGCCCCACAGATACGCAGTATTTT. Its translation is CASSLMAGGPTDTQYF.

J is TRBJ1-4 and V is TRBV19; D gene unclear. Germline CDR1 and CDR2: LNHDA and SQIVND (reference sequence). The CDR3 loop spans 15 amino acids. V was pared by 5 bases and J by 5 bases, with 15 bases between. CDR3 residues: CASSATVGSNEKLFF. CDR3 bases: TGTGCCAGTAGTGCAACTGTTGGTTCGAATGAAAAACTGTTTTTT.

The chain recombines TRBV28 with TRBJ1-3; TRBD1 aligns across 7 bases. The CDR3 runs to 15 residues. Germline CDR1 MDHEN, CDR2 SYDVKM. The V gene end was trimmed by 7 bases and the J gene end by 3 bases; junction bases not matched to a gene: 9. CDR3 DNA: TGTGCCAGCACCTATATGCAGGGGGATGGAAACACCATATATTTT. Protein sequence: CASTYMQGDGNTIYF.

The rearrangement uses TRBV12-3 or TRBV12-4 and TRBJ1-2, with a tentative D call TRBD1 (6 bases). V was clipped by 7 bases and J by 8 bases, with 14 bases between them. CDR3 length: 12 amino acids. CDR3 nucleotide sequence: TGTGCCAGCACCCAGGGGTCGCGGGGCTACACCTTC. Its translation: CASTQGSRGYTF.

The gene calls are TRBV19 and TRBJ1-2, with D tentatively TRBD1 (6 bases). Trimming shortened V by 4 bases and J by 7 bases, and 16 bases separated the two germline ends. There are 14 residues in the CDR3. Per germline, CDR1 LNHDA and CDR2 SQIVND (reference sequence). The CDR3 DNA sequence: TGTGCCAGTAGTACCAGACAGGCCTCTGGTGGCTACACCTTC. Translation gives CASSTRQASGGYTF.

The chain is built from TRBV19 and TRBJ2-3, with D tentatively TRBD1 (6 bases). The CDR3 sequence is 16 residues long. The V end was cut by 6 bases, the J end by 3 bases, with 19 bases between. Germline lookup yields CDR1 LNHDA and CDR2 SQIVND (reference sequence). The CDR3 reads CASRDRTGITTDTQYF. Here the CDR3 DNA reads TGTGCCAGTAGAGATCGAACAGGGATAACGACAGATACGCAGTATTTT.

This sequence joins TRBV5-8 and TRBJ2-1; a weak D match, TRBD2 (6 bases). The CDR3 has 14 residues. Germline V gene sequence: CDR1 SGHTS, CDR2 YDEGEE. The V end was cut by 2 bases, the J end by 5 bases, with 11 bases between. The DNA of the CDR3 is TGTGCCAGCAGCTTTGGACTACTACACAATGAGCAGTTCTTC. Amino acid sequence: CASSFGLLHNEQFF. The full variable domain, with the rest looked up from reference TRBV5-8 and TRBJ2-1, is EAGVTQSPTHLIKTRGQQATLRCSPISGHTSVYWYQQALGLGLQFLLWYDEGEERNRGNFPPRFSGRQFPNYSSELNVNALELEDSALYLCASSFGLLHNEQFFGPGTRLTVL.

This clone was observed a handful of times. V usage is TRBV12-3 or TRBV12-4 and J usage is TRBJ1-2; D is undetermined. With 5 bases removed from V and 7 bases from J, the gap between germline ends came to 11 bases. CDR3 size: 12 residues. The CDR3 nucleotides are TGTGCCAGCAGTCTCAGTCCTGGTGGCTACACCTTC. Protein product: CASSLSPGGYTF.

CDR3 protein: CASSELGQGRQPQHF. Written as DNA, the CDR3 is TGTGCCAGCAGTGAATTGGGACAGGGACGTCAGCCCCAGCATTTT. The chain joins TRBV2 to TRBJ1-5; 9 nucleotides agree with TRBD1. Germline trimming cut 2 bases from V and 6 bases from J; bases unmatched to any gene: 5. CDR1 is SNHLY and CDR2 is FYNNEI in the germline V gene. The CDR3 runs to 15 residues.

This chain links TRBV3-1 (or the pseudogene TRBV3-2) with TRBJ1-1; D remains ambiguous. The CDR3 totals 14 residues. Trimming pared 2 bases from V and 1 base from J, leaving 8 bases between. Germline lookup yields CDR1 LGHDT and CDR2 YNNKEL (reference sequence). The CDR3 loop is CASSQYGENTEAFF. CDR3 in DNA: TGTGCCAGCAGCCAATACGGGGAGAACACTGAAGCTTTCTTT.